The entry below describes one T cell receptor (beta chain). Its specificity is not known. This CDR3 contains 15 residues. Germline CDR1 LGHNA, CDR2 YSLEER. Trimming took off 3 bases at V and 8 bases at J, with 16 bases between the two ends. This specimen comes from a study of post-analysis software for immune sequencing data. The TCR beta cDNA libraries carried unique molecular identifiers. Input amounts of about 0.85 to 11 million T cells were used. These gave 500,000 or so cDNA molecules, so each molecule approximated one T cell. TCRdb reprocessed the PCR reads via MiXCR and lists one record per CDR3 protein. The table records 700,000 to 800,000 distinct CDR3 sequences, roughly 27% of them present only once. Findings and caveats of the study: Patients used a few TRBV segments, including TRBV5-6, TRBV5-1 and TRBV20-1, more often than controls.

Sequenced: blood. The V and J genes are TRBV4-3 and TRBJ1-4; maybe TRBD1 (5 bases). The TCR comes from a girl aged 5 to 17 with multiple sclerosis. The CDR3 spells CASSQPGSVREKLFF. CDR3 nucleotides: TGCGCCAGCAGCCAGCCAGGGTCGGTAAGAGAAAAACTGTTTTTT.